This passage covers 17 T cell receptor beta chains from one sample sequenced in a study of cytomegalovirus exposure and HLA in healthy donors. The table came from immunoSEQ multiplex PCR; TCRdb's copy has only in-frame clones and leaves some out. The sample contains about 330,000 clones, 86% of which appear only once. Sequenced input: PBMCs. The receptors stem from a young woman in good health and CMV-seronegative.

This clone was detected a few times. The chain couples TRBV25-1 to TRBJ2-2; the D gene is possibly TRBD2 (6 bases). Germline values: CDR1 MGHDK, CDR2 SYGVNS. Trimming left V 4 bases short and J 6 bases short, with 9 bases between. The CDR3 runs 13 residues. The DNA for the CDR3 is TGTGCCAGCAGTGCAACTAGCTCCGGGGAGCTGTTTTTT. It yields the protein CASSATSSGELFF.

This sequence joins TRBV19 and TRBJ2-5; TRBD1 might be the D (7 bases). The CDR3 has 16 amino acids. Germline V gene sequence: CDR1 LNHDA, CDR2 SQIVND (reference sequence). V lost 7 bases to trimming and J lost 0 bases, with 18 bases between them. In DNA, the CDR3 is TGTGCCAGTACCCCCGGCCCAGGGGGGTACCAAGAGACCCAGTACTTC. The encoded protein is CASTPGPGGYQETQYF.

CDR3 bases: TGTGCCAGCAGCTTAGGAGGGCTAGCGGGGTCCTACGAGCAGTACTTC. This translates into CASSLGGLAGSYEQYF. V usage is TRBV11-3 and J usage is TRBJ2-7; 9 nucleotides align to TRBD2. Germline CDR1 is SGHNT and CDR2 is YENEEA. The CDR3 loop spans 16 amino acids. Trimming at V came to 1 base and at J to 1 base, leaving 5 bases not matched to a gene.

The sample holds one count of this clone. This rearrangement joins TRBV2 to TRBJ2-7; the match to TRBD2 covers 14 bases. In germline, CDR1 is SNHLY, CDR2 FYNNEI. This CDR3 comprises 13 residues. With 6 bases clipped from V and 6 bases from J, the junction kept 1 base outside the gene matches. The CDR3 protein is CASRGLAGGEQYF. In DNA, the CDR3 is TGTGCCAGCAGAGGACTAGCGGGAGGCGAGCAGTACTTC.

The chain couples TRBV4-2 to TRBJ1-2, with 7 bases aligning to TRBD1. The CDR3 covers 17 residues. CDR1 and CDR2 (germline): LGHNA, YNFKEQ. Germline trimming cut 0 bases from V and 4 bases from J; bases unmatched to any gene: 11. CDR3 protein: CASSQETGSSGAYGYTF. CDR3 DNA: TGTGCCAGCAGCCAAGAGACAGGGAGCAGTGGGGCCTATGGCTACACCTTC.

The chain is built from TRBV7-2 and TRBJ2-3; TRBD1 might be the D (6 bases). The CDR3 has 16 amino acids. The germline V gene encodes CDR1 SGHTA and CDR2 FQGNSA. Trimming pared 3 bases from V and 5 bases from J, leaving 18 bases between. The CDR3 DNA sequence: TGTGCCAGCAGCTTCGGTTCGAGGGGGTTGGGAGATACGCAGTATTTT. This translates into CASSFGSRGLGDTQYF.

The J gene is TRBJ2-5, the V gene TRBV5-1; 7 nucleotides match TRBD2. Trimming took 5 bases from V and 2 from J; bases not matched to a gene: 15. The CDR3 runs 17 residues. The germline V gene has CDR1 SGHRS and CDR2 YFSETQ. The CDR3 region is CASSTGLWEGRQETQYF. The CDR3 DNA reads TGCGCCAGCAGTACTGGGCTCTGGGAGGGGAGGCAAGAGACCCAGTACTTC.

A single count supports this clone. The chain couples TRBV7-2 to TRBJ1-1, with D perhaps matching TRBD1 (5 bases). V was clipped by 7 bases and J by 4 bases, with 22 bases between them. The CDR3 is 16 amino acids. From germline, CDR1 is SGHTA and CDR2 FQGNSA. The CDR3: CASTLLGGRRGTEAFF. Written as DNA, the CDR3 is TGTGCCAGCACCCTACTGGGTGGCCGGAGGGGCACTGAAGCTTTCTTT.

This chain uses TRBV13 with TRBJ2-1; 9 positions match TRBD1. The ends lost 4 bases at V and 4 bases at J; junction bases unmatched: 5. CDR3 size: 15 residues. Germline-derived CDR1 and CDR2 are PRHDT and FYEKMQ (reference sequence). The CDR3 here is CASSSGTGMYNEQFF. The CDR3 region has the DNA TGTGCCAGCAGCTCCGGGACAGGGATGTACAATGAGCAGTTCTTC.

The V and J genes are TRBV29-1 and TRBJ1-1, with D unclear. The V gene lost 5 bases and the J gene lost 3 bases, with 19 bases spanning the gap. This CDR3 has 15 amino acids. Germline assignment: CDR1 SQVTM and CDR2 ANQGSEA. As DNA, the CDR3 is TGCAGCGTTCGCCTTCACCTCAAGCGGGACACTGAAGCTTTCTTT. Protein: CSVRLHLKRDTEAFF.

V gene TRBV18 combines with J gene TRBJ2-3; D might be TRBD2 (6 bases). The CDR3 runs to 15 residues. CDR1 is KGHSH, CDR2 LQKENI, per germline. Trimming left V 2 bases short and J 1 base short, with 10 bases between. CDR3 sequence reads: CASSPYGGGTDTQYF. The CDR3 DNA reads TGTGCCAGCTCACCATACGGAGGGGGCACAGATACGCAGTATTTT. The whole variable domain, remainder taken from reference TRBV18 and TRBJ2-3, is NAGVMQNPRHLVRRRGQEARLRCSPMKGHSHVYWYRQLPEEGLKFMVYLQKENIIDESGMPKERFSAEFPKEGPSILRIQQVVRGDSAAYFCASSPYGGGTDTQYFGPGTRLTVL.

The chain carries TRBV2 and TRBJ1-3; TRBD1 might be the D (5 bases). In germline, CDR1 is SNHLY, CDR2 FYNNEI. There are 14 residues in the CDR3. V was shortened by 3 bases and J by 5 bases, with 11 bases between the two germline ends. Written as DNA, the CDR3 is TGTGCCAGCAGTGACTGGCAGGGAAGAAACACCATATATTTT. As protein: CASSDWQGRNTIYF.

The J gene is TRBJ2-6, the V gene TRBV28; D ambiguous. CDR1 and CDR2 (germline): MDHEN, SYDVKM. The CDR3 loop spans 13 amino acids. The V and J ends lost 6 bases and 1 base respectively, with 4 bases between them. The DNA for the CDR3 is TGTGCCAGCAGCTTGTCTGGGGCCAACGTCCTGACTTTC. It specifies CASSLSGANVLTF.

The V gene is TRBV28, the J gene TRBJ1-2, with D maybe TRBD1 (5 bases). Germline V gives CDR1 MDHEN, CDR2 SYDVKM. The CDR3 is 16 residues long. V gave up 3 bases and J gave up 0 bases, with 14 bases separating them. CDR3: CASSFSDITTNYGYTF. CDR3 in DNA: TGTGCCAGCAGTTTCTCGGACATCACGACTAACTATGGCTACACCTTC.

Here the CDR3 reads CASSPQLAGGTETQYF. The CDR3 DNA follows: TGTGCCAGCAGCCCACAACTAGCGGGAGGTACAGAGACCCAGTACTTC. The gene calls are TRBV7-2 and TRBJ2-5; 12 bases are a match to TRBD2. J gave up 4 bases and V 5 bases, and 8 bases lay outside the gene matches. CDR1 is SGHTA, CDR2 FQGNSA, per germline. The CDR3 spans 16 residues.

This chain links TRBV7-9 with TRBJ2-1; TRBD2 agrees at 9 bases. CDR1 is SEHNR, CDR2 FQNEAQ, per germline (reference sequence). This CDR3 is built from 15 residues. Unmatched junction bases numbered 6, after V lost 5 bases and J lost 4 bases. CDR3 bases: TGTGCCAGCAGCCCGACTAGCGGCCCATACAATGAGCAGTTCTTC. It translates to CASSPTSGPYNEQFF.

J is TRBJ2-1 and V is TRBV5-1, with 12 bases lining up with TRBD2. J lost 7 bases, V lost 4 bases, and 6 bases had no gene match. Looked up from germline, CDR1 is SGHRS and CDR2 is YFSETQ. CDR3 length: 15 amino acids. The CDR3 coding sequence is TGCGCCAGCAGCGCATTGACTAGCGGGAGTAATGAGCAGTTCTTC. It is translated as CASSALTSGSNEQFF.